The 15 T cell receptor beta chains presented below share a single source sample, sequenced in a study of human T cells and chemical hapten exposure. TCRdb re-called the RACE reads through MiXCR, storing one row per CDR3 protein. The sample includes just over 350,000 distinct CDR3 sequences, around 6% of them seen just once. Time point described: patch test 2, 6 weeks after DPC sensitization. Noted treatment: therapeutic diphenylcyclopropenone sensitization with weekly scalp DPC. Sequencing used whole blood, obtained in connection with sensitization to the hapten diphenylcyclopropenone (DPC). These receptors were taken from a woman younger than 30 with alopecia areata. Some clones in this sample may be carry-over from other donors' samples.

CDR3: CASSFSHRSSYEQYF. Written as DNA, the CDR3 is TGTGCCAGCAGTTTTTCGCACAGGAGCTCCTACGAGCAGTACTTC. V gene TRBV28 combines with J gene TRBJ2-7; weak D call: TRBD1 (5 bases). The V end was cut by 3 bases, the J end by 0 bases, with 12 bases between. CDR3 size: 15 residues. The germline V gene encodes CDR1 MDHEN and CDR2 SYDVKM.

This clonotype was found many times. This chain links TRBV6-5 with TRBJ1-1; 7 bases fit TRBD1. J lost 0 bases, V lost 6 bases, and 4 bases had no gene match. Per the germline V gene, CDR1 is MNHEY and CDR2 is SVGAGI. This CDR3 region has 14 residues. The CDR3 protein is CASSPGGLNTEAFF. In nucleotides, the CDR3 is TGTGCCAGCAGCCCAGGGGGACTGAACACTGAAGCTTTCTTT.

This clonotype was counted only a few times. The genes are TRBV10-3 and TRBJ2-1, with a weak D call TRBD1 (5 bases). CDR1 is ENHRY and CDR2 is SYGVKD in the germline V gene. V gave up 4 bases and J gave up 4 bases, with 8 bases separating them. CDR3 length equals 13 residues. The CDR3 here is CAISGDRYNEQFF. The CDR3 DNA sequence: TGTGCCATCAGTGGTGACAGATACAATGAGCAGTTCTTC.

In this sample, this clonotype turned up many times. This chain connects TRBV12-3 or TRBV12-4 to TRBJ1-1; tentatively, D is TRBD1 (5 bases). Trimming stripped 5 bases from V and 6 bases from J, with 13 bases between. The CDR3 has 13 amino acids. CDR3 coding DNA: TGTGCCAGCAGTCTAGGGCAGGGATCTGAAGCTTTCTTT. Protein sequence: CASSLGQGSEAFF.

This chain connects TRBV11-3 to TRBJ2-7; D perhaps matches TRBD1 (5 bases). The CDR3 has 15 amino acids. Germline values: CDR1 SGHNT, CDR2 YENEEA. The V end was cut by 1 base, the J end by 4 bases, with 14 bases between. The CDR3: CASSLGGAPQYEQYF. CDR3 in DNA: TGTGCCAGCAGCTTAGGGGGCGCACCCCAATACGAGCAGTACTTC.

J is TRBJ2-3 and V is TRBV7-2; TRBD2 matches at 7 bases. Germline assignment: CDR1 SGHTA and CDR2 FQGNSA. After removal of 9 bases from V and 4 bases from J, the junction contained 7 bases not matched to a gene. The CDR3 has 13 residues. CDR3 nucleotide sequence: TGTGCCAGTCGCGGGGGTGTCCCAGATACGCAGTATTTT. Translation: CASRGGVPDTQYF. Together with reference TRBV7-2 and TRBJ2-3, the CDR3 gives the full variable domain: GAGVSQSPSNKVTEKGKDVELRCDPISGHTALYWYRQSLGQGLEFLIYFQGNSAPDKSGLPSDRFSAERTGGSVSTLTIQRTQQEDSAVYLCASRGGVPDTQYFGPGTRLTVL.

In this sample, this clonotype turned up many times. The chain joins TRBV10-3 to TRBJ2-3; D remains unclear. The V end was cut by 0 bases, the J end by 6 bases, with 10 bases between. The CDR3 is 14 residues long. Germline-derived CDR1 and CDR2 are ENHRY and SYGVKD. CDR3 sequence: CAISESRPGDTQYF. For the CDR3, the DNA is TGTGCCATCAGTGAGTCTAGACCTGGGGATACGCAGTATTTT.

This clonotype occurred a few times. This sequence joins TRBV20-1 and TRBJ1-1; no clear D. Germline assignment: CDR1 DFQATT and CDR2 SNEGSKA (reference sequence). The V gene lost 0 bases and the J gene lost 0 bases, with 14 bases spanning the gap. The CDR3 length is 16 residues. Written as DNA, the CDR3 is TGCAGTGCTAGAGATCCCAGGACCACGATGAACACTGAAGCTTTCTTT. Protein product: CSARDPRTTMNTEAFF.

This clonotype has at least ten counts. In DNA, the CDR3 is TGCAGCGTGACAGGGCCTGAAGCTTTCTTT. Residues: CSVTGPEAFF. The chain employs TRBV29-1 and TRBJ1-1; 7 nucleotides match TRBD1. The ends lost 6 bases at V and 6 bases at J; junction bases unmatched: 1. CDR3 length equals 10 residues. The germline CDR1 and CDR2 sequences are SQVTM and ANQGSEA.

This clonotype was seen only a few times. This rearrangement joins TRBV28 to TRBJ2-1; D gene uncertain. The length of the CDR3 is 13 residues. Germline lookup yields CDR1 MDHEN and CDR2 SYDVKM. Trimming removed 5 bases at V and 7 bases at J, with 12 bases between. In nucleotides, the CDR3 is TGTGCCAGCAGTCTACCCCAGCTTAATGAGCAGTTCTTC. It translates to CASSLPQLNEQFF.

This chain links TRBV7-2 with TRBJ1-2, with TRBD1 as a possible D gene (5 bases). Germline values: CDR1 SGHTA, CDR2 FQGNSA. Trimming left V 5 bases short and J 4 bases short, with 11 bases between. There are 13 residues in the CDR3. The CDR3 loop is CASSHPGGYGYTF. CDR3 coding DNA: TGTGCCAGCAGCCACCCCGGGGGCTATGGCTACACCTTC. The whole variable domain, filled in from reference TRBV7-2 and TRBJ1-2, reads GAGVSQSPSNKVTEKGKDVELRCDPISGHTALYWYRQSLGQGLEFLIYFQGNSAPDKSGLPSDRFSAERTGGSVSTLTIQRTQQEDSAVYLCASSHPGGYGYTFGSGTRLTVV.

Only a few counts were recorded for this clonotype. The CDR3 DNA is TGTGCCAGCAGTCCGTTTAGCCTCCTTTTCAGGGGCGGCACAGATACGCAGTATTTT. Translating gives CASSPFSLLFRGGTDTQYF. The chain joins TRBV28 to TRBJ2-3; D possibly corresponds to TRBD1 (6 bases). The germline V and J ends were trimmed by 5 bases and 1 base, with 25 bases remaining between them. The germline V gene encodes CDR1 MDHEN and CDR2 SYDVKM. The CDR3 extends over 19 amino acids. Variable domain in full (rest from reference TRBV28 and TRBJ2-3): DVKVTQSSRYLVKRTGEKVFLECVQDMDHENMFWYRQDPGLGLRLIYFSYDVKMKEKGDIPEGYSVSREKKERFSLILESASTNQTSMYLCASSPFSLLFRGGTDTQYFGPGTRLTVL.

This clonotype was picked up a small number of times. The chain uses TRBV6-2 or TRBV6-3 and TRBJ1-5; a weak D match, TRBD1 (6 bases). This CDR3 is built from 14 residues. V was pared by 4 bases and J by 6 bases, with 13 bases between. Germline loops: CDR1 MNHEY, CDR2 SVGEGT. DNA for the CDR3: TGTGCCAGCAGTTGGTCGGGGGCTGGTCAGCCCCAGCATTTT. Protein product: CASSWSGAGQPQHF.

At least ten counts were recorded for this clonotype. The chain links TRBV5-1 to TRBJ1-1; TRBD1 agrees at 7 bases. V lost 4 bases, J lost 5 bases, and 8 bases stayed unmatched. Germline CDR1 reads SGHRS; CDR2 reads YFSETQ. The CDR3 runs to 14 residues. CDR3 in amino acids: CASSQGTARTEAFF. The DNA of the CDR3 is TGCGCCAGCAGCCAGGGGACAGCCCGTACTGAAGCTTTCTTT.

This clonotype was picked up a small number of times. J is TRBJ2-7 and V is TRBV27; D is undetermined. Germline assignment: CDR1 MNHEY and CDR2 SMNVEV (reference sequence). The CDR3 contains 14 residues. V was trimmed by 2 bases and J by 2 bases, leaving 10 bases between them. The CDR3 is CASSLMRGAYEQYF. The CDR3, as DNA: TGTGCCAGCAGTTTAATGCGTGGCGCCTACGAGCAGTACTTC.